This T cell receptor beta chain was recorded in a study of T-cell memory formation after mild COVID-19. In its sample, this clonotype was seen once. Each CDR3 protein is one row after TCRdb ran MiXCR on the 5' RACE reads. The sample has under 400,000 distinct CDR3 sequences; roughly 21% are singletons. CDR3 length: 16 residues. Germline V gives CDR1 MNHEY, CDR2 SVGAGI. Trimming took 3 bases from V and 1 from J, leaving 15 bases between them. Sample: PBMCs or a T cell subset sorted from them (not recorded which). The sequence was collected from an adult woman who had mild COVID-19 (a few samples of this study predate the infection). Cell type and time point are not known. The chain has TRBV6-5 and TRBJ1-2; D remains ambiguous. CDR3 DNA sequence: TGTGCCAGCAGTTATAAAATGGTTTCCTTTAACTATGGCTACACCTTC. Amino acids: CASSYKMVSFNYGYTF.